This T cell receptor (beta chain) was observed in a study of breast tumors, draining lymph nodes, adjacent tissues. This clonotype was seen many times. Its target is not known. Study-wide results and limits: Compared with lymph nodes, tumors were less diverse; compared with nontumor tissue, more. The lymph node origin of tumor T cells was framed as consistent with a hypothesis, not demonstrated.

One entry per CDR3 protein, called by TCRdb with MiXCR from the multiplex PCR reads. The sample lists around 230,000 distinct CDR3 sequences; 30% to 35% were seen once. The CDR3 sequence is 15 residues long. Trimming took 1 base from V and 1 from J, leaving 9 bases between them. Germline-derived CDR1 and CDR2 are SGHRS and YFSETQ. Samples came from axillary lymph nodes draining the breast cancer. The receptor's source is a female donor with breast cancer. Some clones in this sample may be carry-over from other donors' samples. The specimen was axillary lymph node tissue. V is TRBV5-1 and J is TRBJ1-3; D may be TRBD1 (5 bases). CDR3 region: CASSLTRGSGNTIYF. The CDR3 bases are TGCGCCAGCAGCTTGACACGGGGGTCTGGAAACACCATATATTTT.